This T cell receptor beta chain was recovered during a study of shared clonotypes between healthy human individuals. This clone was counted only a few times. Generated by immunoSEQ multiplex PCR, the TCRdb table keeps only in-frame clones and is missing some. The sample lists approximately 1,500,000 clones, 95% to 99% seen once, with roughly 0.42% in the top ten. Germline trimming cut 4 bases from V and 6 bases from J; bases unmatched to any gene: 13. Per germline, CDR1 GTSNPN and CDR2 SVGIG (reference sequence). There are 15 residues in the CDR3. This chain uses TRBV30 with TRBJ1-2; 8 bases are shared with TRBD1. The sample consisted of naive CD4+ T cells sorted from blood. Regarding subset: CD45RA+ positively selected. This clonotype originated in a man aged 25-45 years in good health. The CDR3 here is CAWTSLGTGVDGYTF. The CDR3 DNA sequence: TGTGCCTGGACCTCCCTAGGGACAGGCGTCGATGGCTACACCTTC.